This TCR beta chain was recovered during a study of shared clonotypes between healthy human individuals. The method was immunoSEQ multiplex PCR; TCRdb's version includes in-frame clones alone and lacks a portion of them. The sample includes over a million clones, approximately 97% of them seen just once. The CDR3 contains 11 residues. V lost 6 bases and J 2 bases, leaving 7 bases between the germline ends. Per the germline V gene, CDR1 is SQVTM and CDR2 is ANQGSEA. What was sequenced was naive CD4+ T cells sorted from blood. As for subset: CD45RA+ positively selected. The chain couples TRBV29-1 to TRBJ2-5, with D hard to call. This sequence was found in a man aged 25 to 40 in good health. CDR3 protein: CSVRSQETQYF. The CDR3, as DNA: TGCAGCGTGCGATCGCAAGAGACCCAGTACTTC.